This entry concerns a single T cell receptor (beta chain). At least ten counts were recorded for this clonotype. Its antigen remains unidentified. There are no base qualities to consult, and no much larger clone falls within one base. According to the germline V gene, CDR1 reads KGHDR and CDR2 reads SFDVKD. The CDR3 contains 16 residues, cysteine and phenylalanine counted. This entry keeps only the CDR3 DNA: 48 bases, framed from base 1. V is reduced by 4 bases and J by 8 bases, leaving a spacing of 20 bases between them. Library preparation was by 5' RACE. The data were produced on an Illumina HiSeq 2000. A universal primer binding site was introduced by template switching, and a unique molecular identifier was present in the final cDNA, enabling accurate counting of TCR cDNA molecules. First-strand cDNA for TCR alpha and beta chains was synthesized from specific primers in the conserved constant-segment region. To control for contamination, every cDNA library carried two barcodes: a SMART-Mk sample barcode plus Illumina barcodes. TruSeq adapter sequences, together with Illumina sample barcodes, were added in two successive PCR steps. The Illumina HiSeq platform was used with custom primers to sequence TCR alpha and beta cDNA libraries. The authors processed their data as follows. MiGEC processed the raw reads to extract unique molecular identifiers, while MiXCR was used to determine the CDR3 positions. Recombination models were inferred per individual with the repgenHMM and IGoR tools using an EM algorithm. Shared clonotype analysis was performed with the tcR package in R, normalizing sharing by the product of cloneset sizes. To study raw recombination free of thymic and clonal selection effects, out-of-frame nonproductive sequences were analyzed. The raw public data were reprocessed by TCRdb itself: fastp quality trimming at Q25, MiXCR clonotype calling, in-frame beta chains only. Rows are unified per CDR3 protein, each entry keeping the most common DNA and genes. Here the V and J calls rest on TCRdb's processing, not on the authors' analysis. The sample contains about 150,000 distinct CDR3 sequences, around 3.4% of them found a single time. In total, the top ten clones hold approximately 7.6% of the sample.

Every donor was a healthy Caucasian. Miltenyi CD45RO+ enrichment and human naive T-cell isolation kits were used to isolate memory (CD45RO+) and naive T cells from PBMC. The sample belongs to a study of identical twins (dated by TCRdb to the mid-2010s). Broadly, across the study: TCR alpha and beta repertoires from monozygotic twins, unrelated adults of various ages and cord blood were deep-sequenced to test whether fetal clonotypes persist. To rule out contamination, the twin experiments were replicated at different times with different library preparation protocols.

The full study reports these points: Out-of-frame TCR alpha sharing in monozygotic twins was systematically underestimated by recombination models, whereas sharing between unrelated individuals was in agreement with the recombination models. Fewer insertions were carried by abundant cord blood beta clonotypes, a similar but weaker trend appeared in young adult naive repertoires, and no such trend appeared in memory repertoires. Zero-insertion analyses could be partly confounded by invariant T cells such as MAIT and iNKT, though diverse VJ usage argued against such confounding for most clonotypes. The excess sharing between twins in beta out-of-frame sequences was weaker because fewer shared sequences reduced the signal-to-noise ratio. Compared with coincidental sharing between unrelated individuals, out-of-frame TCR alpha sequences shared between twins showed an excess of sequences with low generation probability. Conclusions relied on cross-sectional statistical analysis, since the same donors could not be followed over many years.

The TCR was taken from a man aged 18 to 30 in good health. The specimen was memory T cells sorted from blood. In the paper's terms, the cell subset or site label means: CD45RO+ enriched T cells. Recombination linked TRBV24-1 to TRBJ2-1, and TRBD1 may be the D gene, going by 5 matching bases. This receptor has the CDR3 CATSEPTAPLGDEQFF. The DNA sequence follows: TGTGCCACCAGTGAACCGACAGCCCCGTTAGGCGATGAGCAGTTCTTC.